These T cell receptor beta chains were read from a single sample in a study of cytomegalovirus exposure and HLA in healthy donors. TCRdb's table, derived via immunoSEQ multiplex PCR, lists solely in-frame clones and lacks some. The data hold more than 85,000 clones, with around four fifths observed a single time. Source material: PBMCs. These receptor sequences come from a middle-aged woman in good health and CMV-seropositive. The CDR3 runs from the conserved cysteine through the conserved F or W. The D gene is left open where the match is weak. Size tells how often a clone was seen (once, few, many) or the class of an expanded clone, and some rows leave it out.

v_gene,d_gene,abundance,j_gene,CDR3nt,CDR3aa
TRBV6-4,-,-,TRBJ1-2,TGTGCCAGCAGTCGTGAGCACGGTGACTATGGCTACACCTTC,CASSREHGDYGYTF
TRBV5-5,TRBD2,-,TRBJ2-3,TGTGCCAGCAAGACCGGGACTAGCGGGGGAACGCAGTATTTT,CASKTGTSGGTQYF
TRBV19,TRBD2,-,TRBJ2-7,TGTGCCAGTAGTATATACGGGGGGATCCCCTACGAGCAGTACTTC,CASSIYGGIPYEQYF
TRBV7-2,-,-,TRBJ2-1,TGTGCCAGCAGCCGAGGGCGGGGACCACACAATGAGCAGTTCTTC,CASSRGRGPHNEQFF
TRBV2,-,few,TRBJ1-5,TGTGCCAGCAGCTACAATCAGCCCCAGCATTTT,CASSYNQPQHF
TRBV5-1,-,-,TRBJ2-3,TGCGCCAGCAGCTTCTTGGCGGGGGCATCAGATACGCAGTATTTT,CASSFLAGASDTQYF
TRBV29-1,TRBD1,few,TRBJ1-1,TGCAGCGTGACAGGGGGAGTTGTGATGAACACTGAAGCTTTCTTT,CSVTGGVVMNTEAFF
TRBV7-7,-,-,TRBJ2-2,TGTGCTAGCAGCTTAGGGGAGGCCGACGGGGAGCTGTTTTTT,CASSLGEADGELFF
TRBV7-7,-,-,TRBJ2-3,TGTGCCAGCAGCTTTAGAGGTCCTACAGATACGCAGTATTTT,CASSFRGPTDTQYF
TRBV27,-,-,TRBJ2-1,TGTGCCAGCAGTTCCCTCCCTGATAGCGCGTTACAGTTCTTC,CASSSLPDSALQFF
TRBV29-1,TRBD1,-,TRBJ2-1,TGCAGCGTTGAAGAGGGAACAGGGGGCTCCTACAATGAGCAGTTCTTC,CSVEEGTGGSYNEQFF
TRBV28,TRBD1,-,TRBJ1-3,TGTGCCAGCAGTCTTCCTCCGGGACAGGGAAGAAACACCATATATTTT,CASSLPPGQGRNTIYF
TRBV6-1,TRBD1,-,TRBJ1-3,TGTGCCAGTAATACCTTGGACAGGGGAAACACCATATATTTT,CASNTLDRGNTIYF
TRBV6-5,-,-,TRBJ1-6,TGCGCCAGCACCGGGACTCGCAATTCACCCCTCCACTTT,CASTGTRNSPLHF
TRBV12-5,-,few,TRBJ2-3,TGTGCTAGTGGTTTGGTACGGCTAGTGGCCCCAGATACGCAGTATTTT,CASGLVRLVAPDTQYF
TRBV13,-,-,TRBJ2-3,TGTGCCAGCAGCCAGGGGAGCACAGATACGCAGTATTTT,CASSQGSTDTQYF
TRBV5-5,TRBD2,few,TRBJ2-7,TGTGCCAGCAGCCACAATAGCGGGAACGAAATGCACGAGCAGTACTTC,CASSHNSGNEMHEQYF
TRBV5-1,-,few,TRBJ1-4,TGCGCCAGCAAAAAACAGGGCAGTACTAATGAAAAACTGTTTTTT,CASKKQGSTNEKLFF
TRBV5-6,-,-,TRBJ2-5,TGTGCCAGCAGCCGCGGGCAGGTACTGTACCAAGAGACCCAGTACTTC,CASSRGQVLYQETQYF
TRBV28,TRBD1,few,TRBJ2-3,TGTGCCAGCAGACCGGGACAGGGATCAGATACGCAGTATTTT,CASRPGQGSDTQYF
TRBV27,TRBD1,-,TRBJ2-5,TGTGCCAGCAGTTTAGGGACAGGGGAGACCCAGTACTTC,CASSLGTGETQYF
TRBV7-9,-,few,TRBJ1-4,TGTGCCAGCAGCTCGGGTAGGACTAATGAAAAACTGTTTTTT,CASSSGRTNEKLFF